The present entry profiles one T cell receptor beta chain with its context. The antigen is undetermined. The protocol was immunoSEQ multiplex PCR, while the TCRdb copy is restricted to in-frame clones and leaves out a portion. The sample consists of about 98,000 clones, approximately 78% of them appearing once. The data are from a study of radiotherapy plus CTLA-4 blockade in lung cancer. On the study more broadly: With approximately 30% of patients having disease control, objective responses were seen in roughly 18%. Overall study results and limits: Peripheral blood showed expansion of tumor-derived TCR clones after radiotherapy and ipilimumab. The authors reported that early blood T cell clone dynamics, with interferon-beta, best predicted response.

This TCR came from a human donor with non-small cell lung cancer who had a partial response to radiotherapy plus ipilimumab. This sample comprised peripheral blood, obtained from a patient treated with radiotherapy plus ipilimumab.

The CDR3, as DNA: TGTGCCAGCAGCGTTTCTAGCGGGAGTGCAGATACGCAGTATTTT. It specifies CASSVSSGSADTQYF. This sequence joins TRBV9 and TRBJ2-3, with TRBD2 matching over 10 bases. The junction had 4 bases not matched to a gene; V was cut back by 2 bases and J by 4 bases. Germline values: CDR1 SGDLS, CDR2 YYNGEE. This CDR3 is 15 amino acids long.